The following is a TCR beta chain sequence with its context. As yet, its antigen is unknown. These data come from a study of CD8+ T cells in alopecia areata. Following RNA extraction, reverse transcription yielded cDNA that acted as the sequencing template. Generated by immunoSEQ multiplex PCR, the TCRdb table keeps only in-frame clones and is missing some. This table has some 220,000 clones, about 57% appearing once. The CDR3 contains 14 residues. V trimming: 4 bases; J trimming: 4 bases; junction bases outside the gene matches: 4. The germline V gene encodes CDR1 SGHRS and CDR2 YFSETQ. Treatment defined: oral pan-JAK inhibitor, 5-10 mg twice daily. The study's findings and limits: It was less clear whether patients shared TCRs than it was in mice, possibly because of HLA.

Sequences were derived from CD4+ T cells sorted from blood, sampled at week 4, from a patient treated with tofacitinib. The genes are TRBV5-1 and TRBJ2-3; 9 bases fit TRBD1. This TCR was recovered from a human donor with alopecia areata. The CDR3 DNA reads TGCGCCAGCAGCAGGGACAGGGAGTCAGATACGCAGTATTTT. It codes for CASSRDRESDTQYF.